This section outlines one T cell receptor beta chain sequence together with its context. The sample comes from a study of technical replicates of blood from a handful of donors. The V gene's germline CDR1 is SGHNT and CDR2 YYREEE (reference sequence). Deletions cut 4 bases from V and 2 bases from J, with 12 bases between. The CDR3 length is 15 residues. Method: immunoSEQ multiplex PCR; TCRdb's copy keeps in-frame clones and lacks some. This table has 60,000 to 90,000 clones, around 97% appearing once. Sequenced: T cells isolated from PBMCs. V gene TRBV5-4 combines with J gene TRBJ2-2; weak D call: TRBD1 (5 bases). This receptor was taken from a human donor in good health. DNA of the CDR3: TGTGCCAGCAGCGGGGCAGGGCATAACACCGGGGAGCTGTTTTTT. Translation: CASSGAGHNTGELFF.